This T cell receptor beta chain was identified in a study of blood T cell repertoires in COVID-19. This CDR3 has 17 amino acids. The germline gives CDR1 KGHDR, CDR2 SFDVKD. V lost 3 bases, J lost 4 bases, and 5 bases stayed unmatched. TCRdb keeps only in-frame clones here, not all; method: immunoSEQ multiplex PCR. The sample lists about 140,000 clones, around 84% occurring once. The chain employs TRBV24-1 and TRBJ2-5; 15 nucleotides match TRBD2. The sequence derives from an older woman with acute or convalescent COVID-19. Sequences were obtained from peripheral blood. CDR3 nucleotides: TGTGCCACCAGTGATAAACGGACTAGCGGGGGGGCAGAGACCCAGTACTTC. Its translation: CATSDKRTSGGAETQYF.